This T cell receptor (beta chain) was found in a study of metastatic and nonmetastatic thyroid tumors. Study background: It was across blood and tumor or nodule tissue from malignant and benign thyroid patients that repertoires were compared.

This CDR3 contains 15 residues. The germline gives CDR1 SGHAT, CDR2 FQDESV (reference sequence). V was pared by 5 bases and J by 7 bases, with 10 bases of the junction left unmatched. All patients reached thyroid surgery having received no treatment beforehand. This clone was counted at least ten times. Its antigen remains unidentified. Methods used by the authors: For papillary thyroid cancer, a distant-metastasis classifier was constructed from CDR3 differences observed across clinicopathological groups. With MiXCR, TCRdb reprocessed the PCR reads. TCRdb, rather than the study authors, made the V and J calls. Among around 50,000 clones listed, roughly 23% were seen once. Study-level points and caveats: The reported finding was significantly higher TCR beta diversity in malignant thyroid tumors relative to benign nodules, in blood and tumor.

This TCR was recovered from a male donor with papillary thyroid cancer or a benign thyroid nodule (not recorded which). Some clones in this sample may be carry-over from other donors' samples. Sequencing used blood. The gene calls are TRBV11-1 and TRBJ2-1; 8 bases are shared with TRBD2. This CDR3 reads CASSPGLGGTNEQFF. Written as DNA, the CDR3 is TGTGCCAGCAGCCCGGGACTAGGTGGTACAAATGAGCAGTTCTTC.